This T cell receptor beta chain emerged from a study of T cell responses to AZD1222 COVID-19 vaccine (dated by TCRdb to the early 2020s). As for the study more broadly: AZD1222 recipients whose second dose came at about 4 weeks and those whose second dose came at about 12 weeks were combined into one group, since spike-specific TCR depth and breadth did not differ between the two schedules. Trial participants were enrolled into age subgroups of 18-55, 56-69 and 70-plus years, which contained about 150, 27 and 61 TCR-sequenced participants, respectively. TCR sequencing was performed for 230 to 250 trial participants, of whom roughly 200 were given two doses of AZD1222 and around 25 were given two doses of MenACWY control vaccine.

The CDR3 regions of human TCRbeta chains were subjected to immunosequencing. In the original analysis: TCRs in the repertoires were matched against a reference library of SARS-CoV-2-specific TCRs that had been generated with the MIRA antigen-specificity platform. Breadth was defined as the fraction of unique TCRs that were SARS-CoV-2-associated, and depth was defined as the fraction of total T cells that were SARS-CoV-2-associated. Using the MIRA data, each spike-specific TCR was mapped to the spike region that the TCR reacts to and placed in a CD4 or CD8 class. Log10-transformed breadth and depth values were compared by one-way ANOVA with Sidak's multiple comparisons tests. Sourced from immuneACCESS, this table was stored by TCRdb with only in-frame sequences that have V and J called. A share of the clones is absent; for the studies checked, an unresolved V gene accounts for under half, and the remainder has no known explanation. V, J and clone size are those of that table, while D and trimming were read from the DNA. The sample table contains around 100,000 clones; only one count was recorded for about four fifths of them. Of the sample, 15% to 20% is held by the ten largest clones.

Remarks on this clone: Its binding antigen is unknown. Per-nucleotide qualities are absent, and no much larger clonotype sits a single base away.

On the study overall, not on this receptor specifically: Only 5 to 7 AZD1222 recipients were SARS-CoV-2 seropositive at baseline, limiting conclusions about previously exposed vaccinees. Most participants were white British and females outnumbered males, and the authors suggested that clonal diversity may have been underestimated. Vaccine-associated CD4 TCRs spanned the whole spike protein, with dominant responses in regions 160-218 and 743-854. Because no day 14 peak-response samples were available, the repertoires could be characterized only after the peak T cell response. After two AZD1222 doses, both the breadth and the depth of spike-specific TCRs were significantly higher than at day 0 and than in MenACWY recipients. In the small 56-69-year group, the increase in depth fell short of significance, most likely because of low power. Reportedly, almost half of the unique spike-specific TCRs recognized epitopes lying outside the regions that are mutated in the B.1.351 and B.1.1.7 variants.

What this sample's time point label stands for: baseline before first vaccination. Vaccinee samples came from UK trials COV001 and COV002, including a single-blind randomized controlled phase 2/3 trial of AZD1222 (ChAdOx1 nCoV-19) in healthy adults. Trial participant PBMC samples were collected at day 0 and day 28 after the second dose for TCRbeta chain sequencing. There are 15 amino acids in the CDR3, from cysteine to phenylalanine inclusive. The retained sequence is limited to the CDR3, 45 bases, with the frame set at the first base. According to the germline V gene, CDR1 reads KGHSH and CDR2 reads LQKENI. V is reduced by 4 bases and J by 2 bases, leaving a spacing of 14 bases between them.

The input for sequencing was peripheral blood, taken on day 0 of AZD1222 vaccination. The V and J genes are TRBV18 and TRBJ1-1; no confident D gene assignment can be made. The origin of this receptor is an adult in good health. The DNA sequence is given as TGTGCCAGCTCACTTGAATTCGGTTACAACACTGAAGCTTTCTTT. Its protein reads: CASSLEFGYNTEAFF.